These T cell receptor beta chains were read from a single sample in a study of Tregs in tolerant kidney transplant recipients. Libraries were prepared by immunoSEQ multiplex PCR; TCRdb keeps only in-frame clonotypes and omits some of them. The table shows about 8,600 clones, with roughly 44% occurring only once. The antigens of these receptors remain unknown. The specimen was CD4+ T cells from blood cultured with allogeneic cells. The source of these receptors is a human donor in good health. The CDR3 runs from the conserved cysteine through the conserved F or W. Fields, in order: D gene, clone size, J gene, V gene, CDR3 DNA, CDR3 protein. The D gene is left open where the match is weak. Only part of the rows carry a size: once, few, many, or a class if the clone is expanded.

- | - | TRBJ1-5 | TRBV7-9 | TGTGCCAGCAGCTTAGGTGCAGGCAATCAGCCCCAGCATTTT | CASSLGAGNQPQHF
- | medium-sized | TRBJ1-2 | TRBV30 | TGTGCCTGGAGTGCCGGGATAGGATATGGCTACACCTTC | CAWSAGIGYGYTF
- | - | TRBJ1-1 | TRBV7-6 | TGTGCCAGCAGCTCACGGTCAGACACTGAAGCTTTCTTT | CASSSRSDTEAFF
- | - | TRBJ2-1 | TRBV29-1 | TGCAGCGTTGAAGACGGGAAATCGAATGAGCAGTTCTTC | CSVEDGKSNEQFF
- | few | TRBJ2-1 | TRBV7-9 | TGTGCCAGCAGCCGCCGTCGGGAGCAGTTCTTC | CASSRRREQFF
- | few | TRBJ2-2 | TRBV27 | TGTGCCAGCAGTTTTCGGATTGCCGGGGAGCTGTTTTTT | CASSFRIAGELFF
- | few | TRBJ2-7 | TRBV5-6 | TGTGCCAGCAGCTTCTGGGGGAAGAGCATTATAACCTACGAGCAGTACTTC | CASSFWGKSIITYEQYF
- | few | TRBJ2-2 | TRBV5-1 | TGCGCCAGCAGCTTTTGGGGCAGTGACTTTGCGAACACCGGGGAGCTGTTTTTT | CASSFWGSDFANTGELFF
TRBD1 | - | TRBJ1-1 | TRBV5-5 | TGTGCCAGCAGCCGACAGGGAGACACTGAAGCTTTCTTT | CASSRQGDTEAFF
- | - | TRBJ2-3 | TRBV7-3 | TGTGCCAGCAGCTTATATACGTCGACCACAGATACGCAGTATTTT | CASSLYTSTTDTQYF
- | - | TRBJ2-6 | TRBV2 | TGTGCCAGCAGTGAAGGGTCAGCTGGGGCCAACGTCCTGACTTTC | CASSEGSAGANVLTF
TRBD2 | - | TRBJ2-2 | TRBV4-3 | TGCGCCAGCAGCCAAGGCCCCGGACTAGAGAGCACCGGGGAGCTGTTTTTT | CASSQGPGLESTGELFF
TRBD2 | - | TRBJ2-1 | TRBV7-9 | TGTGCCAGCTCTAGCGGGAGGCGGTACAATGAGCAGTTCTTC | CASSSGRRYNEQFF
- | few | TRBJ1-2 | TRBV4-3 | TGCGCCAGCAGCCAAGATAGGGGAATGGGTGGCTACACCTTC | CASSQDRGMGGYTF
TRBD1 | few | TRBJ2-7 | TRBV6-4 | TGTGCCAGCAGCCCCGGACAGGGTACGAAGCAGTACTTC | CASSPGQGTKQYF
TRBD2 | - | TRBJ2-5 | TRBV7-2 | TGTGCCAGCAGCTTAGGGGCGGGAGGTTATGAGACCCAGTACTTC | CASSLGAGGYETQYF
- | medium-sized | TRBJ1-2 | TRBV27 | TGTGCCAGCAGCCACCGCAGGGGAGGTAGCTATGGCTACACCTTC | CASSHRRGGSYGYTF
- | few | TRBJ2-1 | TRBV11-3 | TGTGCCAGCAGTAGAGGGTTCTACAATGAGCAGTTCTTC | CASSRGFYNEQFF
- | - | TRBJ2-1 | TRBV21-1 | TGTGCCAGCAGCCGCCGCAAGGATGAGCAGTTCTTC | CASSRRKDEQFF
- | few | TRBJ2-1 | TRBV4-3 | TGCGCCAGCAGCCCAAGGGCACGGAGCTACAATGAGCAGTTCTTC | CASSPRARSYNEQFF
TRBD1 | - | TRBJ2-7 | TRBV7-2 | TGTGCCAGCAGCTTAGCCGGGACAGGACCCTACGAGCAGTACTTC | CASSLAGTGPYEQYF
- | few | TRBJ2-5 | TRBV5-1 | TGCGCCAGCAGCTTGGGCGCCAGGGTCCAAGAGACCCAGTACTTC | CASSLGARVQETQYF
TRBD1 | - | TRBJ2-1 | TRBV5-1 | TGCGCCAGCAGCTTGGGGACAGGGTCTGGCGATGAGCAGTTCTTC | CASSLGTGSGDEQFF
- | - | TRBJ1-2 | TRBV15 | TGTGCCACCAGCACCGCAGGGGACGGCTATGGCTACACCTTC | CATSTAGDGYGYTF
TRBD1 | medium-sized | TRBJ2-7 | TRBV7-2 | TGTGCCAGCAGCTGGGGGACAGGGGGCTCCGAGCAGTACTTC | CASSWGTGGSEQYF
- | - | TRBJ1-3 | TRBV29-1 | TGCAGCGTTGAAGATCTTTCGGGGGACGGAAACACCATATATTTT | CSVEDLSGDGNTIYF
- | few | TRBJ1-1 | TRBV5-6 | TGTGCCAGCAGCTTGGACTTGGGAGGGCGGAACACTGAAGCTTTCTTT | CASSLDLGGRNTEAFF
- | - | TRBJ2-7 | TRBV5-3 | TGTGCCAGCAGCTTACGGGGGGCGGACTACGAGCAGTACTTC | CASSLRGADYEQYF
- | medium-sized | TRBJ2-7 | TRBV10-3 | TGTGCCATCAGGGGGGGACAGCCTGTATCTAGCGAGCAGTACTTC | CAIRGGQPVSSEQYF
- | few | TRBJ1-6 | TRBV2 | TGTGCCAGCAGTTCCCAGGGGAAGGGATCACCCCTCCACTTT | CASSSQGKGSPLHF
- | - | TRBJ1-2 | TRBV11-3 | TGTGCCAGCAGCTTTAGAATGGGGGAGGTAGGCTACACCTTC | CASSFRMGEVGYTF
TRBD2 | - | TRBJ2-7 | TRBV4-2 | TGTGCCAGCAGCCAAGATCTCGGCGGGAGTCGCTACGAGCAGTACTTC | CASSQDLGGSRYEQYF
TRBD1 | large | TRBJ1-2 | TRBV27 | TGTGCCAGCAGTTTATCGGGGACAGGCGCCCGGGGCTATGGCTACACCTTC | CASSLSGTGARGYGYTF
- | - | TRBJ1-1 | TRBV6-6 | TGTGCCAGCGGTAGGGGGACTGAAGCTTTCTTT | CASGRGTEAFF
- | - | TRBJ1-5 | TRBV2 | TGTGCCAGCAGTGGGACAGCGATTAAGCATTTT | CASSGTAIKHF
- | medium-sized | TRBJ1-2 | TRBV6-5 | TGTGCTTTATCCCGGGCGGGATATGGCTACACCTTC | CALSRAGYGYTF
- | medium-sized | TRBJ2-5 | TRBV11-2 | TGTGCCAGCAGCTTAGGAGGGGGAGCGAAGACCCAGTACTTC | CASSLGGGAKTQYF
- | - | TRBJ2-5 | TRBV7-9 | TGTGCCAGCAGCTCCTCGAGGACCGCTCAAGAGACCCAGTACTTC | CASSSSRTAQETQYF
- | medium-sized | TRBJ1-6 | TRBV7-3 | TGTGCCAGCAGCTTTGATAGAACATCACCCCTCCACTTT | CASSFDRTSPLHF
- | - | TRBJ2-7 | TRBV7-8 | TGTGCCAGCAGTTTTCGCTCCGGGCCCCTTCCTTACGAGCAGTACTTC | CASSFRSGPLPYEQYF
- | medium-sized | TRBJ1-1 | TRBV5-5 | TGTGCCAGCAGCTTGGTTCCCGGCATGAACACTGAAGCTTTCTTT | CASSLVPGMNTEAFF
- | - | TRBJ2-3 | TRBV6-5 | TGTGCCAGCGGGCTTTCGGATACGCAGTATTTT | CASGLSDTQYF
- | - | TRBJ2-3 | TRBV6-5 | TGTGCCAGCAGTTATGCGGCAGGGAGGGATACGCAGTATTTT | CASSYAAGRDTQYF
TRBD1 | - | TRBJ2-3 | TRBV10-3 | TGTGCCATCAGTAAGACAGGGACCACCACAGATACGCAGTATTTT | CAISKTGTTTDTQYF
TRBD2 | few | TRBJ2-1 | TRBV9 | TGTGCCAGCAGCCCGCCAGGACTAGCGGCCAATGAGCAGTTCTTC | CASSPPGLAANEQFF
- | - | TRBJ1-4 | TRBV18 | TGTGCCAGCTCACCACAGGGGCTAGGTGAAAAACTGTTTTTT | CASSPQGLGEKLFF
TRBD2 | - | TRBJ2-7 | TRBV7-9 | TGTGCCAGCAGCTTAGGTATTAGCGGGCCCAGCTCCTACGAGCAGTACTTC | CASSLGISGPSSYEQYF
- | medium-sized | TRBJ1-2 | TRBV11-2 | TGTGCCAGCACCCAGAGCGTGGAGGATGGCTACACCTTC | CASTQSVEDGYTF
- | - | TRBJ2-2 | TRBV4-3 | TGCGCCAGCAGCCAAGATAGGGAAGACGAGCTGTTTTTT | CASSQDREDELFF
- | - | TRBJ2-1 | TRBV2 | TGTGCCAGCAGTTTGGGCTACAATGAGCAGTTCTTC | CASSLGYNEQFF
- | few | TRBJ2-5 | TRBV5-1 | TGCGCCAGCAGCCCGACGAGATCCACCCGAGGGGGGGAGACCCAGTACTTC | CASSPTRSTRGGETQYF
- | medium-sized | TRBJ1-5 | TRBV6-5 | TGTGCCAGCAGGCCGAACAGGGATTCTTATCAGCCCCAGCATTTT | CASRPNRDSYQPQHF
- | - | TRBJ1-3 | TRBV5-4 | TGTGCCAGCAGCTTGGATGGGTTCCAACCTGGAAACACCATATATTTT | CASSLDGFQPGNTIYF